The subject of this entry is one T cell receptor beta chain. As yet, its antigen is unknown. The data were taken from a study of cytomegalovirus exposure and HLA in healthy donors. Study in general: Genotyping showed around 80% of roughly 400 donors falling in the Caucasian-associated ancestry cluster.

Study observations and caveats: One later analysis reportedly identified an Asian-associated ancestry cluster that showed fewer N-insertions than the roughly 600-donor mean. Sequencing probably produced one cluster of sequence variants that were highly shared.

Germline V lookup: CDR1 SGHNT, CDR2 YYREEE (reference sequence). The CDR3 loop spans 12 amino acids. V dropped 2 bases and J dropped 13 bases, with 10 bases sitting between them. PCR primers comprised 60 Vbeta and 13 Jbeta primers. TCRdb's copy holds only in-frame clones and misses some; the assay was immunoSEQ multiplex PCR. Its listing shows more than 95,000 clones. Sequenced sample: PBMCs. The chain links TRBV5-4 to TRBJ1-6; D might be TRBD1 (6 bases). The sequence came from a man aged 18 to 30 in good health and CMV-seronegative. In DNA form, the CDR3 reads TGTGCCAGCAGCTTAACAGGGCTTCCCCTCCACTTT. Translating it yields CASSLTGLPLHF.